These T cell receptor beta chains were read from a single sample in a study of neoadjuvant anti-PD-1 for oral cavity cancer. Libraries were prepared by immunoSEQ multiplex PCR; TCRdb keeps only in-frame clonotypes and omits some of them. The profile shows around 35,000 clones, approximately 40% of them singletons. Here the sequenced sample was tumor tissue, taken after nivolumab (anti-PD-1) treatment. These receptors were collected from a person aged 40 to 85 with oral cavity squamous cell carcinoma. Both conserved end residues are trimmed from each CDR3.

>TRBV10-3|TRBJ1-2
AIPRDRGDYGYT
>TRBV5-5|TRBJ2-7
ASSLRGSYEQY
>TRBV27|TRBJ1-2
ASSFSGWPRGLKFDGYT
>TRBV11-2|TRBJ1-4
ASSLLRGPLF
>TRBV19|TRBJ1-2
ASRDRVPYGYT
>TRBV15|TRBJ2-7
ATSRGGDYSYEQY
>TRBV7-2|TRBJ1-1
ASSFGGGTEAF
>TRBV30|TRBJ1-1
AWSVPGQNTEAF
>TRBV9|TRBJ2-3
ASSAPGATDTQY
>TRBV7-2|TRBJ1-5
ASSSQGNQPQH
>TRBV19|TRBJ1-5
ASSMTVYQPQH
>TRBV4-2|TRBJ2-6
ASSLPSGANVLT
>TRBV28|TRBJ2-5
ASSQAGLQETQY
>TRBV5-5|TRBJ2-5
ASSLRTFQETQY
>TRBV7-7|TRBJ2-3
ASSVLAGVDTQY
>TRBV30|TRBJ2-1
AWASGRGASYNEQF
>TRBV5-6|TRBJ1-4
ASSGMTGEEDEKLF
>TRBV23-1|TRBJ2-7
ASSHRQGASGQY
>TRBV29-1|TRBJ1-2
SIINSDGYT
>TRBV5-5|TRBJ2-7
ASSLAPQHEYYEQY
>TRBV27|TRBJ1-5
ASSLGRNQPQH
>TRBV2|TRBJ1-2
ASKKGDTTYGYT
>TRBV25-1|TRBJ2-1
ASSEQGFEQF
>TRBV7-8|TRBJ2-7
ASNEEGGIYEQY
>TRBV30|TRBJ2-7
ASSPRQGAYSEQY
>TRBV11-1|TRBJ2-1
ASGRQGADEQF
>TRBV7-2|TRBJ2-1
ASSRAGGEVF
>TRBV28|TRBJ2-2
ASSFGGFTGELF
>TRBV6-6|TRBJ1-2
ASSYPGQGVYGYT
>TRBV7-8|TRBJ1-2
ASSPRVRTELGGYT
>TRBV28|TRBJ1-4
ASIPLGSGFEKLF
>TRBV19|TRBJ1-5
ASSMITGGRNQPQH
>TRBV10-3|TRBJ2-1
AISVRTSGSSYEQF
>TRBV7-9|TRBJ1-5
ASSPGTANQPQH
>TRBV30|TRBJ2-5
AWKDGGETQY
>TRBV9|TRBJ2-1
ASSGTTQGRSYNEQF
>TRBV1|TRBJ1-3
TSSQECPVITPRNTIY
>TRBV15|TRBJ2-1
ATSRDREQGAREQF
>TRBV5-6|TRBJ2-1
ASSWTSGSIPEHYNEQF
>TRBV5-6|TRBJ1-2
ASSSPRTVHGYT
>TRBV27|TRBJ1-5
ASSFIDQPQH